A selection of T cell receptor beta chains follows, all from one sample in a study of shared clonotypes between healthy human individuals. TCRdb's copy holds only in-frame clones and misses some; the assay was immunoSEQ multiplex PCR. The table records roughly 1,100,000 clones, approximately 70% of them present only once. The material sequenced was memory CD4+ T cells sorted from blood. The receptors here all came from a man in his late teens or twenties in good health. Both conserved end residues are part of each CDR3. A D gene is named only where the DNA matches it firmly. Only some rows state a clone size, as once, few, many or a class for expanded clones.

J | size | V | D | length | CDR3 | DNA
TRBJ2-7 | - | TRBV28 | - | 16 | CASSFLFGEPSYEQYF | TGTGCCAGCAGTTTCCTATTTGGGGAACCCTCCTACGAGCAGTACTTC
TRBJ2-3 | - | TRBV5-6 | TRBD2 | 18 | CASSWRLAGGPRADTQYF | TGTGCCAGCAGCTGGAGACTAGCGGGGGGCCCCAGGGCAGATACGCAGTATTTT
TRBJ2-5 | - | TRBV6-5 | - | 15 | CASSYGNRDWETQYF | TGTGCCAGCAGTTACGGGAACAGGGATTGGGAGACCCAGTACTTC
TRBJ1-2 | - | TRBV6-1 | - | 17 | CASSESLGSKGDYGYTF | TGTGCCAGCAGTGAAAGCCTGGGTTCGAAGGGGGACTATGGCTACACCTTC
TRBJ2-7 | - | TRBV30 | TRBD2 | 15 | CAWGRLAGGPYEQYF | TGTGCCTGGGGCAGACTAGCGGGAGGGCCCTACGAGCAGTACTTC
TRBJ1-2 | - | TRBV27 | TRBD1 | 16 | CASRAEAGGAYYGYTF | TGTGCCAGCAGGGCGGAAGCAGGGGGCGCTTACTATGGCTACACCTTC
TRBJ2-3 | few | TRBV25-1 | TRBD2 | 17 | CASSPPAGGPSTDTQYF | TGTGCCAGCAGTCCCCCAGCGGGAGGACCATCCACAGATACGCAGTATTTT
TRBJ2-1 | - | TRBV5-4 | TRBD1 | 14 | CASSIKTGESEQFF | TGTGCCAGCAGCATAAAAACAGGGGAGAGTGAGCAGTTCTTC
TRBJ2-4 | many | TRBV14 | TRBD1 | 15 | CASSQGQGAKNIQYF | TGTGCCAGCAGCCAAGGACAGGGAGCCAAAAACATTCAGTACTTC
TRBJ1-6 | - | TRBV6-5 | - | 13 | CASSYSYNSPLHF | TGTGCCAGCAGTTACTCCTATAATTCACCCCTCCACTTT
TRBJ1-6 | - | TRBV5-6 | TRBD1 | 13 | CASSLRGPSPLHF | TGTGCCAGCAGCTTAAGGGGGCCTTCACCCCTCCACTTT
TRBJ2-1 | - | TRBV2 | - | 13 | CASSNTRVDEQFF | TGTGCCAGCAGTAACACACGGGTAGATGAGCAGTTCTTC
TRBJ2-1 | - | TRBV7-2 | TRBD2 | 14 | CASSPGGTYNEQFF | TGTGCCAGCAGCCCGGGAGGAACCTACAATGAGCAGTTCTTC
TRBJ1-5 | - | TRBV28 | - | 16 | CASSWGGTYSNQPQHF | TGTGCCAGCAGTTGGGGAGGAACTTATAGCAATCAGCCCCAGCATTTT
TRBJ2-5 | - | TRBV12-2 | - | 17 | CASRSRGTSGGRETQYF | TGTGCAAGTCGCTCGAGGGGGACTAGCGGGGGCCGAGAGACCCAGTACTTC
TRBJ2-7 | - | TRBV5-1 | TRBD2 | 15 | CASSLNSGSSSEQYF | TGCGCCAGCAGCTTGAACAGCGGGAGTTCTAGTGAGCAGTACTTC
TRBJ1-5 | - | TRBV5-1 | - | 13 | CASSFGENQPQHF | TGCGCCAGCAGCTTCGGAGAGAATCAGCCCCAGCATTTT